This T cell receptor (beta chain) emerged from a study of cytomegalovirus exposure and HLA in healthy donors (dated by TCRdb to 2015 to 2018). For context, the study as a whole: In an earlier analysis of some 550 of the donors, less than 350 Gb of sequence data and 100 million or so unique TCR beta sequences from roughly 200 million T cells were reported. An early release that covered several hundred HLA-typed donors contained approximately 290 gigabases of sequencing data and tens of millions of unique TCR sequences. Among the roughly 410 genotyped donors, about 85% belonged to the genetic ancestry cluster associated with self-reported Caucasian donors. The study was designed to test whether signatures of past pathogen exposure could be identified by cataloging public T cell receptors. The study profiled the T cell repertoires of more than 500 subjects by immunosequencing and related them to cytomegalovirus serostatus. In addition to the first cohort of hundreds of subjects, a separate validation cohort of some 120 different subjects was used. High-throughput TCR immunosequencing, statistical association of individual TCRs with disease status, and machine learning were combined to predict cytomegalovirus infection status. To study patterns of TCR occurrence, a later analysis re-analyzed previously published TCR beta repertoires from around 670 donors and added high-resolution HLA genotyping. The later analysis used no new phenotypic data to find candidate immune exposures, relying instead on TCR beta sequences and their occurrence across donors. In an earlier analysis of 500 to 650 of the donors, high-throughput TCR beta sequencing was used to judge whether each TCR beta V gene segment behaved as functional or pseudogenic. Donor age, sex, ethnicity and CMV serostatus were compiled together with the repertoire data. A later genetic analysis used genome-wide SNP genotypes for about 60% of the 666 donors, treating that subset as a discovery cohort. Every discovery cohort repertoire had been produced on one sequencing platform. Both class I and class II loci were covered by HLA typing, at four-digit resolution. Typing coverage differed by locus: A, B, C, DRB1 and DQB1 were typed in roughly 620-630 donors, DQA1 in about 510, DPA1 in 600 to 610, and DPB1 in 450 to 490. Five DR-DQ haplotypes were treated as single units for association and clustering because of strong linkage in the cohort. Among some 400 genotyped donors of the cohort, an average of roughly 230,000 unique TCR beta nucleotide sequences was sequenced per donor, of which 15% to 20% were non-productive.

This clone showed up just a few times. The specificity of this receptor is unknown. No much larger clone is present one base from it, and per-base qualities are unavailable. Library preparation used the immunoSEQ multiplex PCR assay. A mixture of 60 forward primers for TCR Vbeta segments and 13 reverse primers for TCR Jbeta segments was used in the multiplex PCR. The CDR3 region of rearranged TCR beta genes was amplified from genomic DNA by a multiplex PCR assay. The Illumina HiSeq System was used to sequence the amplified TCR beta libraries as 87-base-pair reads. Concerning the study's data processing: Across the roughly 640 repertoires, a later analysis counted roughly 84 million unique TCR beta chains, 9.5 million to 12 million of which were shared by at least two donors. Raw reads were error-corrected and collapsed into unique sequences with a nearest-neighbor algorithm that merged closely related sequences to remove PCR and sequencing errors. To assign V, D and J gene segments, CDR3 sequences were aligned to IMGT reference sequences. For a sequence to be retained, a match of at least six nucleotides to both a V gene segment and a J gene segment was required. A rearrangement was called productive if the CDR3 had no stop codons and remained in frame with V and J, and every other rearrangement was called non-productive. CDR3 was defined by IMGT convention, running from the second conserved V-encoded cysteine to the conserved J-encoded phenylalanine. The earlier analysis of some 540 of the donors excluded any sequence lacking an unambiguous match to a single V gene segment. In an earlier analysis of 587 of the donors, V segments were called functional above 56.7% productive rearrangements and were called segregating when the between-donor standard deviation exceeded 5%. A statistical classification framework was developed to diagnose cytomegalovirus status using the catalog of TCR beta chain sequences. A later analysis assigned V and J genes by comparing TCR nucleotide sequences with IMGT/GENE-DB human TR gene sequences. The TCRdist pipeline was used in a later analysis to assign CDR3 sequences and most-parsimonious VDJ recombination scenarios. In a later analysis, every TCR beta chain was defined by the combination of its CDR3 amino acid sequence and its V-gene family, and reads without a unique V-gene family were dropped. In a later analysis, around 650 highly shared, low-generation-probability nucleotide sequences were removed to address suspected cross-contamination and a sequencing artifact. For each public chain, a later analysis derived a clonal expansion index from normalized ranks of inferred template counts within each repertoire. Generation probabilities in a later analysis came from a VDJ recombination model fitted to out-of-frame rearrangements, and those results were checked against IGoR. In a later analysis, hypergeometric tests were used to score TCR-TCR, TCR-HLA and TCR-CMV co-occurrence, with a repertoire-size bias correction applied to TCR pairs. To estimate false discovery rates, a later analysis permuted the HLA or CMV assignments 20 times. In a later analysis, co-occurring TCRs were grouped with DBSCAN, and TCRdist sequence similarity was added when clustering was performed within HLA-allele-positive subsets. Repertoires with fewer than 30,000 or more than 120,000 public chains, plus five repertoires with anomalous nucleotide sharing, were excluded from co-occurrence clustering. This immuneACCESS table, as held by TCRdb, lists in-frame sequences with V and J called but not all clones. Of the missing ones, under half trace to an unresolved V gene in checked studies; the others have no known cause. The V and J calls and the clone size are those of that table, but D and trimming were determined from the DNA. The table for this sample lists just under 70,000 clones; 75% to 85% of them were counted only once. The top ten clonotypes cover about 7% of the sample.

V loses 0 bases at its end and J loses 5 bases; junction bases beyond the gene matches: 5. CDR1 and CDR2 are drawn from the germline V gene (reference sequence): SGHNT, YYREEE. The CDR3 runs 16 amino acids, cysteine and phenylalanine included. The DNA shown is the 48-base CDR3, in frame from base 1. The paper's findings and limits, for the study overall: In both the original and validation cohorts, the classifier was reported to diagnose cytomegalovirus status with high specificity and sensitivity. In a later genetic analysis, a missense DCLRE1C variant was associated with V-gene and J-gene trimming of TCR beta chains, and the association was replicated in an independent cohort. Because the 87-base-pair reads could not distinguish some IMGT-functional V segments, including TRBV6-2 and TRBV6-3, those segments were excluded. A few of the identified cytomegalovirus-associated TCR beta chains were confirmed in vitro to be specific for cytomegalovirus antigens. In an earlier analysis of fewer than 700 of the donors, most TCR beta V segments appeared in productive rearrangements about 87% or about 30% of the time, broadly matching IMGT annotations. In a later analysis, HLA-associated TCR beta chains were found to be more clonally expanded and to have lower generation probabilities than equally common non-associated chains. While some public TCRs were present in many individuals, most TCR sequences turned up only very rarely across donors. The study listed 150 to 200 TCR beta chains as associated with cytomegalovirus. The earlier analysis of 587 of the donors excluded about 16 rarely observed V segments, including chromosome 9 orphons, because counts were too low. The presence/absence analyses assumed that sequencing depth was roughly uniform across donors, and that assumption may not be true. Linkage disequilibrium might explain the correlated functional status among segregating V segments, but an unknown experimental factor could not be ruled out. Strong co-occurrence of HLA alleles, especially DR and DQ, made assigning TCR associations to individual alleles difficult. Most CMV-associated TCR beta chains appeared to be HLA-restricted in a later analysis, and the HLA associations seemed to be driven largely by CMV exposure. Because HLA typing was missing for some donors at each locus, association tests included only the typed subset. A group of highly shared sequence variants was considered likely to be a technical artifact of the sequencing pipeline. Compared with the roughly 600-donor mean, donors in an Asian-associated ancestry cluster had fewer N-insertions in productive TCRs, according to a later genetic analysis. CMV serostatus was the only immune exposure information available for the cohort. In a later analysis, the rate of TCR association differed among HLA loci, with DRB1 alleles having the most associated TCRs and HLA-C alleles having the fewest. At a false discovery rate of 0.05, a later analysis linked 15,000 to 20,000 TCR beta sequences to specific HLA alleles. A later analysis reported that several top co-occurrence clusters appeared linked to parvovirus B19, influenza, CMV and Epstein-Barr virus. This cohort had only TCR beta chains sequenced, and the lack of alpha or paired-chain data limited which features could be detected. The authors suggested that the approach could potentially be extended to other disease states and immunological phenotypes. A further reported finding was that TCR beta sequences accurately predicted the HLA-A and HLA-B alleles for most subjects in the first cohort.

The cohort was made up of 666 healthy bone marrow donors. Cohort members were all nominally healthy when sampled, although unrecorded immune exposures were likely present. CMV serostatus was positive for approximately 300 and negative for about half of the roughly 700 cohort members, and was not recorded for this donor. Each donor provided a peripheral blood sample, and peripheral blood mononuclear cells were used for TCR beta sequencing. The Qiagen DNeasy Blood Extraction Kit was used to extract genomic DNA from the blood cell samples. The sample consisted of PBMCs. The sequence was collected from a human donor in good health. Rearrangement joined TRBV5-4 to TRBJ2-2, with 9 central nucleotides matching TRBD2. The DNA reads TGTGCCAGCAGCTTGGTAGCGGGGGCTTTAACCGGGGAGCTGTTTTTT. Translated, it reads CASSLVAGALTGELFF.